These 6 T cell receptor beta chains were sequenced from one sample in a study of blood T cell repertoires in COVID-19. Sequencing was performed with immunoSEQ multiplex PCR; in TCRdb, only in-frame clones are kept and a portion is missing. The sample lists 250,000 to 300,000 clones, roughly 88% seen once, with around 1% in the top ten. The source material was PBMCs or T cells enriched from blood (not recorded which). The receptors were sampled from a woman in her twenties or thirties who had recovered from COVID-19.

CDR3 nucleotides: TGTGCCAGCAGCTCCTCACAGGGGTGGCTGTTTTTT. It encodes CASSSSQGWLFF. The chain joins TRBV7-9 to TRBJ1-4; 7 bases map to TRBD1. The CDR3 is 12 amino acids. The trim removed 4 bases at V and 14 bases at J, leaving 7 bases unmatched. Germline assignment: CDR1 SEHNR and CDR2 FQNEAQ (reference sequence). Filled out from reference TRBV7-9 and TRBJ1-4, the complete variable domain reads DTGVSQNPRHKITKRGQNVTFRCDPISEHNRLYWYRQTLGQGPEFLTYFQNEAQLEKSRLLSDRFSAERPKGSFSTLEIQRTEQGDSAMYLCASSSSQGWLFFGSGTQLSVL.

The genes are TRBV6-1 and TRBJ1-5; no clear D gene. This CDR3 spans 14 amino acids. The V gene's germline CDR1 is MNHNS and CDR2 SASEGT. Trimming stripped 1 base from V and 5 bases from J, with 9 bases between. The CDR3 DNA follows: TGTGCCAGCAGTGAAGGTTACCGGTATCAGCCCCAGCATTTT. Protein product: CASSEGYRYQPQHF.

This chain joins TRBV20-1 and TRBJ1-5; TRBD1 is a possible D gene (5 bases). CDR3 size: 15 residues. The ends were cut back, 3 bases at V and 0 bases at J, with 12 bases in the middle. The V gene's germline CDR1 is DFQATT and CDR2 SNEGSKA (reference sequence). The CDR3 DNA follows: TGCAGTGCTAGTTTAACAGGTACTAGCAATCAGCCCCAGCATTTT. Encoded protein: CSASLTGTSNQPQHF.

V gene TRBV19 combines with J gene TRBJ2-1; 9 bases agree with TRBD2. Unmatched junction bases numbered 15, after V lost 5 bases and J lost 4 bases. The CDR3 length is 18 residues. The germline gives CDR1 LNHDA, CDR2 SQIVND (reference sequence). This CDR3 is CASSQAGGPGSTYNEQFF. In DNA form, the CDR3 reads TGTGCCAGTAGTCAGGCGGGAGGGCCAGGTTCAACATACAATGAGCAGTTCTTC.

The gene calls are TRBV24-1 and TRBJ1-4; tentative D call: TRBD1 (6 bases). The CDR3 runs 16 residues. Germline V gives CDR1 KGHDR, CDR2 SFDVKD. Trimming removed 6 bases at V and 8 bases at J, with 21 bases between. This chain's CDR3 is CATSSDQGRVEEKLFF. The CDR3 nucleotides are TGTGCCACCAGTTCAGATCAGGGGAGAGTGGAAGAAAAACTGTTTTTT.

The gene calls are TRBV9 and TRBJ2-2; D possibly corresponds to TRBD2 (5 bases). The CDR3 extends over 16 amino acids. The germline V gene encodes CDR1 SGDLS and CDR2 YYNGEE. V lost 3 bases and J lost 7, with 19 bases in between. The CDR3 region has the DNA TGTGCCAGCAGCGCCGTGACTATTTCGTTTGGCGGGGAGCTGTTTTTT. This encodes CASSAVTISFGGELFF.